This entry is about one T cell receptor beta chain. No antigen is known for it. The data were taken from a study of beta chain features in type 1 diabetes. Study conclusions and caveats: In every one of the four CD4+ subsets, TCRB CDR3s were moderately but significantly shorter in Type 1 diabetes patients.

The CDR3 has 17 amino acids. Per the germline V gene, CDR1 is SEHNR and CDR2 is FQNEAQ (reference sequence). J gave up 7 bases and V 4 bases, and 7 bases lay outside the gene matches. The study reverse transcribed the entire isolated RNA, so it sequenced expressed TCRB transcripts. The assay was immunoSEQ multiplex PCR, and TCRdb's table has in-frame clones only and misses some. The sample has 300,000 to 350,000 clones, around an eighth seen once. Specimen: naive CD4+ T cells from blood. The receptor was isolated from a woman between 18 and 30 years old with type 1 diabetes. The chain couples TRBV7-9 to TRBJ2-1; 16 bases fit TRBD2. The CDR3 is CASSSPGLAGGQNEQFF. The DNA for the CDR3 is TGTGCCAGCAGCTCCCCGGGACTAGCGGGAGGGCAAAATGAGCAGTTCTTC.